This T cell receptor (beta chain) was sequenced for a study of T cell repertoires in cytomegalovirus infection. On the study more broadly: Signatures in public TCR beta sequences pointed to both CMV infection and matching HLA type.

MiXCR was run by TCRdb on the reads, yielding one entry per CDR3 protein. The sample records hundreds of thousands of distinct CDR3 sequences, less than 40% being singletons. With regard to this clonotype: Its antigen is currently unknown. A much larger clone sits a single nucleotide away, making a read error possible.

Germline CDR1 is MNHEY and CDR2 is SMNVEV (reference sequence). Trimming pared 5 bases from V and 5 bases from J, leaving 21 bases between. CDR3 length: 16 amino acids. The study, taken as a whole, reports: CMV carriers with the relevant HLA were identified by cumulative public TCR beta family frequency. What dominated the ex vivo response were HLA-C-restricted CMV-specific TCR beta clonotypes.

J is TRBJ1-1 and V is TRBV27; D is possibly TRBD1 (6 bases). This receptor was obtained from a human donor in good health (CMV status not recorded). Some clones in this sample may be carry-over from other donors' samples. Specimen: PBMCs. CDR3 protein: CASSLGQTPRKTEAFF. DNA for the CDR3: TGTGCCAGCAGTCTAGGACAGACACCGCGGAAAACTGAAGCTTTCTTT.